This T cell receptor (beta chain) derives from a study of cytomegalovirus exposure and HLA in healthy donors. As for the study in general: There were fewer than 500 genotyped donors. Of these, about 86% fell in the genetic ancestry cluster associated with self-reported Caucasian donors.

A note on this clone: The target antigen is unknown.

Germline V gene data show CDR1 as SQVTM and CDR2 as ANQGSEA. The CDR3 contains 12 residues. V trimming: 5 bases; J trimming: 4 bases; junction bases outside the gene matches: 3. Primers: 60 Vbeta forward and 13 Jbeta reverse. This table comes from immunoSEQ multiplex PCR, and its TCRdb copy is limited to in-frame clones, with some not included. The sample yields 160,000 or so clones, roughly 70% seen once. Study-wide points: Later, TCR association rates were found to vary by HLA locus, highest for DRB1 and lowest for HLA-C. In a later analysis, donors in an Asian-associated ancestry cluster reportedly had fewer N-insertions in productive TCRs than the cohort mean.

The source is a woman aged 25 to 45 in good health and CMV-seronegative. This chain connects TRBV29-1 to TRBJ2-5, with TRBD1 matching 8 bases. The sequenced material came from PBMCs. The CDR3 is CSVTTGVETQYF. Here the CDR3 DNA reads TGCAGCGTTACGACAGGGGTAGAGACCCAGTACTTC.